This TCR beta chain was sequenced during a study of T-cell reconstitution after alpha-beta-depleted transplantation in children. The TCRbeta library was prepared with unique molecular identifiers. TCRdb re-called the PCR reads through MiXCR, storing one row per CDR3 protein. The sample contains approximately 800,000 distinct CDR3 sequences, around 15% of which appear only once. General observations from the study: Once a year had passed after transplant, T-cell counts and diversity came mostly from newly produced T cells. The origin of high day-60 TCRbeta diversity in some patients lay in surviving recipient T cells and thymic progenitors. Several hundred expanded graft clones reportedly gave rise to the alpha-beta T cells present about two months after transplant.

Note on this clonotype: As yet, its antigen is unknown.

J gave up 7 bases and V 0 bases, and 20 bases lay outside the gene matches. CDR3 length equals 20 residues. CDR1 and CDR2 (germline): SGHRS, YFSETQ. The receptor comes from a male patient aged 10-17 years who had a stem cell transplant for acute lymphoblastic leukemia, so the T cells may come from the graft donor. The sequencing used PBMCs, mostly from graft donor cells, collected 360 days after TCRalphabeta/CD19-depleted stem cell transplant. The chain combines TRBV5-1 with TRBJ2-7; TRBD2 matches at 12 bases. The CDR3 nucleotides read TGCGCCAGCAGCTTGGGTGAAGGGGCGAGACTAGCGGGAGTTTTCCGGGAGCAGTACTTC. Residues: CASSLGEGARLAGVFREQYF. Variable domain in full (rest from reference TRBV5-1 and TRBJ2-7): KAGVTQTPRYLIKTRGQQVTLSCSPISGHRSVSWYQQTPGQGLQFLFEYFSETQRNKGNFPGRFSGRQFSNSRSEMNVSTLELGDSALYLCASSLGEGARLAGVFREQYFGPGTRLTVT.